A single sample is the source of the 20 T cell receptor beta chains below, sequenced in a study of blood T cell repertoires in COVID-19. TCRdb keeps only in-frame clones here, not all; method: immunoSEQ multiplex PCR. The table includes some 59,000 clones, about 80% detected once. The sequenced sample consisted of peripheral blood. The source of these receptors is a young man with COVID-19, enrolled during active disease.

V is TRBV9 and J is TRBJ2-5; 8 nucleotides match TRBD2. Germline lookup yields CDR1 SGDLS and CDR2 YYNGEE. The ends lost 3 bases at V and 5 bases at J; junction bases unmatched: 15. The CDR3 is made up of 17 amino acids. The CDR3 sequence is CASSASPFAGGRETQYF. The DNA of the CDR3 is TGTGCCAGCAGCGCCTCCCCCTTCGCGGGGGGCCGGGAGACCCAGTACTTC. The whole variable domain, filled in from reference TRBV9 and TRBJ2-5, reads DSGVTQTPKHLITATGQRVTLRCSPRSGDLSVYWYQQSLDQGLQFLIQYYNGEERAKGNILERFSAQQFPDLHSELNLSSLELGDSALYFCASSASPFAGGRETQYFGPGTRLLVL.

The chain combines TRBV18 with TRBJ2-7; perhaps TRBD1 as D (5 bases). Germline CDR1 reads KGHSH; CDR2 reads LQKENI. The length of the CDR3 is 16 residues. The germline V and J ends were trimmed by 0 bases and 0 bases, with 12 bases remaining between them. CDR3 protein: CASSPPWQGNSYEQYF. The CDR3 DNA is TGTGCCAGCTCACCACCGTGGCAGGGCAACTCCTACGAGCAGTACTTC.

The rearrangement joins TRBV6-5 to TRBJ1-4; 7 nucleotides line up with TRBD1. The CDR3 covers 12 residues. Germline V lookup: CDR1 MNHEY, CDR2 SVGAGI. Unmatched junction bases numbered 8, after V lost 11 bases and J lost 8 bases. CDR3 in amino acids: CAAGGIGEKLFF. CDR3 bases: TGTGCCGCAGGGGGGATTGGGGAAAAACTGTTTTTT.

This sequence joins TRBV24-1 and TRBJ1-3, with no clear D. Germline V gives CDR1 KGHDR, CDR2 SFDVKD. The CDR3 loop spans 12 amino acids. Trimming cost V 0 bases and J 9 bases, with 5 bases left between them. CDR3 coding DNA: TGTGCCACCAGTGATTTGCGGGGCACCATATATTTT. This sequence encodes CATSDLRGTIYF.

This chain connects TRBV7-9 to TRBJ2-7, with TRBD1 matching over 7 bases. This CDR3 region has 15 residues. Trimming took 2 bases from V and 3 from J; bases not matched to a gene: 7. Germline CDR1 and CDR2: SEHNR and FQNEAQ (reference sequence). CDR3 sequence: CASSLKTGTDYEQYF. The CDR3 bases are TGTGCCAGCAGCTTAAAAACCGGGACAGACTACGAGCAGTACTTC.

CDR3 sequence (DNA): TGTGCCAGCAGGGCAGGGGAAGCTAATGAAAAACTGTTTTTT. Translated, it gives CASRAGEANEKLFF. This chain uses TRBV2 with TRBJ1-4; a weak D match, TRBD1 (6 bases). Deletions cut 6 bases from V and 3 bases from J, with 11 bases between. This CDR3 has 14 amino acids. Germline CDR1 reads SNHLY; CDR2 reads FYNNEI.

The chain carries TRBV9 and TRBJ2-7; TRBD2 aligns across 7 bases. Germline V gene data show CDR1 as SGDLS and CDR2 as YYNGEE. CDR3 size: 15 residues. V dropped 0 bases and J dropped 0; count of bases not matched to a gene: 3. In nucleotides, the CDR3 is TGTGCCAGCAGCGTAGGACTAGCCCCCTCCTACGAGCAGTACTTC. The encoded protein is CASSVGLAPSYEQYF.

This chain uses TRBV4-3 with TRBJ2-7; D is undetermined. V gave up 0 bases and J gave up 4 bases, with 10 bases separating them. The CDR3 is 14 residues long. Germline loops: CDR1 LGHNA, CDR2 YSLEER. CDR3 in DNA: TGCGCCAGCAGCCAAGAGGCAGGCATTTACGAGCAGTACTTC. Translating gives CASSQEAGIYEQYF.

V and J are TRBV7-9 and TRBJ1-1, with D perhaps TRBD1 (6 bases). Trimming removed 5 bases at V and 8 bases at J, with 18 bases between. The CDR3 runs to 14 residues. CDR1 and CDR2 (germline): SEHNR, FQNEAQ (reference sequence). CDR3 bases: TGTGCCAGCAGCGCCCGGGGGGGGCGAAAAGAAGCTTTCTTT. Its protein is CASSARGGRKEAFF.

The chain joins TRBV7-3 to TRBJ2-5; 12 positions match TRBD1. V was clipped by 2 bases and J by 5 bases; unmatched bases: 3. The CDR3 spans 15 residues. Germline V gene lookup returns CDR1 SGHTA and CDR2 FQGTGA. The CDR3 loop reads CASSLGTGGGETQYF. CDR3 bases: TGTGCCAGCAGCTTAGGGACAGGGGGCGGGGAGACCCAGTACTTC. Using reference TRBV7-3 and TRBJ2-5 for the parts outside the CDR3, the full variable domain is GAGVSQTPSNKVTEKGKYVELRCDPISGHTALYWYRQSLGQGPEFLIYFQGTGAADDSGLPNDRFFAVRPEGSVSTLKIQRTERGDSAVYLCASSLGTGGGETQYFGPGTRLLVL.

In its sample, this clone was seen a few times. The chain carries TRBV30 and TRBJ1-2; 7 bases map to TRBD1. This CDR3 region has 14 residues. CDR1 and CDR2 (germline): GTSNPN, SVGIG (reference sequence). V lost 0 bases, J lost 8 bases, and 9 bases stayed unmatched. The CDR3 DNA reads TGTGCCTGGAGTGTACGGGCAGGGGGATTCGGCTACACCTTC. Translated: CAWSVRAGGFGYTF.

The chain links TRBV28 to TRBJ1-2, with 10 bases lining up with TRBD1. The V and J ends lost 4 bases and 4 bases, in that order; junction bases with no gene match: 6. The germline gives CDR1 MDHEN, CDR2 SYDVKM. The CDR3 runs 15 residues. CDR3 sequence (DNA): TGTGCCAGCAGTTACCTGACAGGGGGCGGCTATGGCTACACCTTC. This translates into CASSYLTGGGYGYTF.

V usage is TRBV4-1 and J usage is TRBJ2-6; D is possibly TRBD1 (6 bases). Germline V gene data show CDR1 as MGHRA and CDR2 as YSYEKL. The CDR3 contains 16 residues. The V end lost 3 bases, the J end lost 4 bases, and 13 bases lay between the germline ends. CDR3 DNA: TGCGCCAGCAGCCAGCCGGGACACCCGGGGGCCAACGTCCTGACTTTC. Translation: CASSQPGHPGANVLTF.

This clone was found a few times. V usage is TRBV6-5 and J usage is TRBJ1-5; D is unclear. CDR3 size: 13 residues. CDR1 and CDR2 (germline): MNHEY, SVGAGI. V was shortened by 4 bases and J by 3 bases, with 7 bases between the two germline ends. CDR3: CASSWEANQPQHF. CDR3 nucleotide sequence: TGTGCCAGCAGTTGGGAGGCCAATCAGCCCCAGCATTTT.

This clone was seen a few times. The rearrangement joins TRBV7-8 to TRBJ2-5, with 9 bases identical to TRBD1. The CDR3 runs to 14 residues. Germline V gene data show CDR1 as SGHVS and CDR2 as FQNEAQ. Germline trimming cut 7 bases from V and 0 bases from J; bases unmatched to any gene: 3. The DNA of the CDR3 is TGTGCCAGCACCGGGACAGGGCACCAAGAGACCCAGTACTTC. This codes for CASTGTGHQETQYF.

The count of this clone is one. This rearrangement joins TRBV5-1 to TRBJ2-5; a possible D gene is TRBD2 (6 bases). Trimming stripped 5 bases from V and 1 base from J, with 18 bases between. Germline V gives CDR1 SGHRS, CDR2 YFSETQ. The CDR3 is 16 residues long. CDR3 DNA: TGCGCCAGCAGGGTTGATTGGCGGGGCACCCAAGAGACCCAGTACTTC. Its translation: CASRVDWRGTQETQYF.

J is TRBJ1-1 and V is TRBV3-1 (or the pseudogene TRBV3-2), with 8 bases identical to TRBD1. CDR1 and CDR2 (germline): LGHDT, YNNKEL (reference sequence). The V and J ends lost 1 base and 10 bases, in that order; junction bases with no gene match: 2. This CDR3 contains 12 residues. The CDR3 region has the DNA TGTGCCAGCAGCCAAGCCGACAGGGGAGCTTTCTTT. Translating gives CASSQADRGAFF.

This rearrangement joins TRBV27 to TRBJ2-5; D is undetermined. This CDR3 has 8 amino acids. V was pared by 7 bases and J by 8 bases, with 2 bases between. CDR1 is MNHEY and CDR2 is SMNVEV in the germline V gene (reference sequence). The CDR3 DNA is TGTGCCAGCATAACCCAGTACTTC. It codes for CASITQYF.

In the case of this clone: The same CDR3 arises from other DNA sequences in this sample as well. The V and J genes are TRBV9 and TRBJ2-7; 9 bases align to TRBD1. Trimming cost V 0 bases and J 2 bases; bases outside gene matches: 0. Germline V gene sequence: CDR1 SGDLS, CDR2 YYNGEE. The CDR3 consists of 14 residues. The CDR3 DNA follows: TGTGCCAGCAGCGTAGGACAGGGGGCCTACGAGCAGTACTTC. It yields the protein CASSVGQGAYEQYF.

The genes are TRBV27 and TRBJ1-2; the match to TRBD1 covers 9 bases. Germline lookup yields CDR1 MNHEY and CDR2 SMNVEV (reference sequence). This CDR3 contains 15 residues. Losses at the gene ends were 5 bases for V and 4 bases for J; bases not matched to a gene: 8. CDR3 loop: CASSPTTGGFYGYTF. The CDR3 nucleotides are TGTGCCAGCAGTCCGACGACAGGGGGATTCTATGGCTACACCTTC.